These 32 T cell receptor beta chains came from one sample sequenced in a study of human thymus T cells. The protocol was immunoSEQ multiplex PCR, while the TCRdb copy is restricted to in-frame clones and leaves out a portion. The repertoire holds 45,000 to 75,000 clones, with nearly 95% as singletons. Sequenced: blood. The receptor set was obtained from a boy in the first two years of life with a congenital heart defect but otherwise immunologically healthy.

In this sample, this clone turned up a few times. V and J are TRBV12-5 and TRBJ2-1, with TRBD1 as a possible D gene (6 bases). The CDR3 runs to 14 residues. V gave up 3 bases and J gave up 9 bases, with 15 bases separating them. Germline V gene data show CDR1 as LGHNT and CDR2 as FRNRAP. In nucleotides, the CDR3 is TGTGCTAGTGGTTTACCAGGGGACACCCGTGAGCAGTTCTTC. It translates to CASGLPGDTREQFF.

The CDR3 DNA reads TGCAGCGTTGTTCGTCGGCAGTCAAACTCCTACGAGCAGTACTTC. This translates into CSVVRRQSNSYEQYF. The J gene is TRBJ2-7, the V gene TRBV29-1, with D hard to call. V shed 4 bases and J shed 0 bases, with 16 bases lying between them. The CDR3 has 15 amino acids. Per the germline V gene, CDR1 is SQVTM and CDR2 is ANQGSEA.

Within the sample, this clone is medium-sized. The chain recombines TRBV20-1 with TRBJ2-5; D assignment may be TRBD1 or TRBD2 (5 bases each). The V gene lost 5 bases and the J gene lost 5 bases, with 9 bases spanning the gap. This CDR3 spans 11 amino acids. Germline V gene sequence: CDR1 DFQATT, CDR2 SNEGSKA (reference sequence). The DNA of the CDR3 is TGCAGTGCTGAGGGGACGGAGACCCAGTACTTC. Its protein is CSAEGTETQYF.

The chain's CDR3 is CASSLGQGGRETQYF. CDR3 in DNA: TGCGCCAGCAGCCTAGGACAGGGGGGTCGGGAGACCCAGTACTTC. The chain joins TRBV5-1 to TRBJ2-5, with 10 bases lining up with TRBD1. Germline V gives CDR1 SGHRS, CDR2 YFSETQ. CDR3 size: 15 residues. Trimming at V came to 4 bases and at J to 5 bases, leaving 8 bases not matched to a gene.

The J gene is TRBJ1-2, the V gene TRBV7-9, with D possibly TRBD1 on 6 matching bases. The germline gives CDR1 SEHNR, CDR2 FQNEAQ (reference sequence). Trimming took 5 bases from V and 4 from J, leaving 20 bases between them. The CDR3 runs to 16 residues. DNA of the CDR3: TGTGCCAGCAGCCCGAGATTCGGACAGAGCACCTATGGCTACACCTTC. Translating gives CASSPRFGQSTYGYTF.

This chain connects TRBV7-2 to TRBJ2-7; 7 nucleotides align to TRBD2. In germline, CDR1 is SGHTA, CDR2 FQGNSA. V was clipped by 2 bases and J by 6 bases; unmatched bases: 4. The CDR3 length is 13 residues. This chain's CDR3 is CASSLKAGSEQYF. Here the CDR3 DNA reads TGTGCCAGCAGCTTAAAAGCGGGGTCCGAGCAGTACTTC.

CDR3 in DNA: TGTGCTAGTGTGTTCAGGGGGAGCTATGGCTACACCTTC. This codes for CASVFRGSYGYTF. This chain links TRBV12-5 with TRBJ1-2; the match to TRBD1 covers 7 bases. The CDR3 extends over 13 amino acids. Trimming took 7 bases from V and 4 from J; bases not matched to a gene: 6. The germline gives CDR1 LGHNT, CDR2 FRNRAP.

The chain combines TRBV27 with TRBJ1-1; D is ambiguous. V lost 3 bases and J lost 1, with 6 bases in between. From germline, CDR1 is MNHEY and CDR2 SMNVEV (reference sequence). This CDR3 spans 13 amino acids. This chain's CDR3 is CASSFGSNTEAFF. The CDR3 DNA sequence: TGTGCCAGCAGTTTCGGGTCGAACACTGAAGCTTTCTTT.

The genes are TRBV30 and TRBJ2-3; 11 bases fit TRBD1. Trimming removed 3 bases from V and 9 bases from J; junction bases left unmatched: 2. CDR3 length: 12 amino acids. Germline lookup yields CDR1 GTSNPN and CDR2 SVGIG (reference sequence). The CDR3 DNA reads TGTGCCTGGAGCGGGACAGGGGGGACGCAGTATTTT. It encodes CAWSGTGGTQYF.

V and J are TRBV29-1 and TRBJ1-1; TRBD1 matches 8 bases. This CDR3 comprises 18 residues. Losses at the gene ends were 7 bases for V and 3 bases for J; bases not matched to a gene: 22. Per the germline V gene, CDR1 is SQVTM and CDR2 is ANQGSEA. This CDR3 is CSAQTGTGSIDEDTEAFF. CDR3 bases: TGCAGCGCCCAGACTGGGACAGGATCCATCGATGAGGACACTGAAGCTTTCTTT.

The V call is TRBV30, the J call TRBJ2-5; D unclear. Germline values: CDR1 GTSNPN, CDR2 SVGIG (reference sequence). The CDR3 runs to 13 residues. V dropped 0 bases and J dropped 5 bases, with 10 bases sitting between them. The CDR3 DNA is TGTGCCTGGAGTGTCTATTCTGGTGAGACCCAGTACTTC. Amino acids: CAWSVYSGETQYF.

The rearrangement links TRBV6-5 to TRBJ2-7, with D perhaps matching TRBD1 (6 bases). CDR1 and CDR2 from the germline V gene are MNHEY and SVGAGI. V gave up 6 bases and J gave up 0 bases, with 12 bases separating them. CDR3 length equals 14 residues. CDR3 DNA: TGTGCCAGCAGCCTACGACAGGTCTCCTACGAGCAGTACTTC. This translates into CASSLRQVSYEQYF.

This CDR3 is CATSSVQGSGYGYTF. The CDR3 DNA reads TGTGCCACCAGCAGTGTCCAGGGCAGTGGATATGGCTACACCTTC. This sequence joins TRBV15 and TRBJ1-2; tentatively, D is TRBD1 (5 bases). V lost 3 bases and J lost 5, with 16 bases in between. Germline-derived CDR1 and CDR2 are LNHNV and YYDKDF (reference sequence). The CDR3 is 15 amino acids.

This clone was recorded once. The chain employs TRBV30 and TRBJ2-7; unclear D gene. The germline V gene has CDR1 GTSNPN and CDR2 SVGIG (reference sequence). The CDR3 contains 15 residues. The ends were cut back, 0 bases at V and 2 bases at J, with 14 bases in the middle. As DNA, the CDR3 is TGTGCCTGGAGTGTGTATGGTCCGCTGCCCTACGAGCAGTACTTC. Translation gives CAWSVYGPLPYEQYF. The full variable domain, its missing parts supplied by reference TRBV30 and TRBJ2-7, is SQTIHQWPATLVQPVGSPLSLECTVEGTSNPNLYWYRQAAGRGLQLLFYSVGIGQISSEVPQNLSASRPQDRQFILSSKKLLLSDSGFYLCAWSVYGPLPYEQYFGPGTRLTVT.

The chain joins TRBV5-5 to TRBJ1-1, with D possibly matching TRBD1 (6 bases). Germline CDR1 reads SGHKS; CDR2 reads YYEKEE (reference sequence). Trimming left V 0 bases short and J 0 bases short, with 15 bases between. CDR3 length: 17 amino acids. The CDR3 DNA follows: TGTGCCAGCAGCTTGGCCTATCAGGGGTACATGAACACTGAAGCTTTCTTT. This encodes CASSLAYQGYMNTEAFF. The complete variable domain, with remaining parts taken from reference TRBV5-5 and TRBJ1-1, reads DAGVTQSPTHLIKTRGQQVTLRCSPISGHKSVSWYQQVLGQGPQFIFQYYEKEERGRGNFPDRFSARQFPNYSSELNVNALLLGDSALYLCASSLAYQGYMNTEAFFGQGTRLTVV.

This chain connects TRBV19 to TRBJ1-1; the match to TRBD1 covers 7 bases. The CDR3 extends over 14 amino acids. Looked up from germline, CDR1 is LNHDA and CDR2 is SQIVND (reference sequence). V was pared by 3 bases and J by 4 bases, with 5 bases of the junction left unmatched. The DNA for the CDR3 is TGTGCCAGTAGTATTAGGGGGCGCGGCACTGAAGCTTTCTTT. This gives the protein CASSIRGRGTEAFF.

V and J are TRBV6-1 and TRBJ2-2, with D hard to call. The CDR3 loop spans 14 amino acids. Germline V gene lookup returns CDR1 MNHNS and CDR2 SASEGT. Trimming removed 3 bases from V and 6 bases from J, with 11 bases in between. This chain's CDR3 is CASSDFIGPGELFF. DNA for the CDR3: TGTGCCAGCAGTGACTTCATCGGTCCCGGGGAGCTGTTTTTT.

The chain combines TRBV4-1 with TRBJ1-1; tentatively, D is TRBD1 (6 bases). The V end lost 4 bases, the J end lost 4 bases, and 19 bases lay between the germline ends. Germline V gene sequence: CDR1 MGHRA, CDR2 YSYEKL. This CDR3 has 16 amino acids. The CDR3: CASSRILGTRGTEAFF. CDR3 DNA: TGCGCCAGCAGCCGGATCCTCGGGACACGGGGCACTGAAGCTTTCTTT.

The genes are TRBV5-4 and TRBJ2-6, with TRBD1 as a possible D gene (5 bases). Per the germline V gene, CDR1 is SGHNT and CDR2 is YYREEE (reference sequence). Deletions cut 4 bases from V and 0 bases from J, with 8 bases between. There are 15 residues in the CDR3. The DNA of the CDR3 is TGTGCCAGCAGCCATGACAGCTCTGGGGCCAACGTCCTGACTTTC. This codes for CASSHDSSGANVLTF. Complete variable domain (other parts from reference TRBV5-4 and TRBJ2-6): ETGVTQSPTHLIKTRGQQVTLRCSSQSGHNTVSWYQQALGQGPQFIFQYYREEENGRGNFPPRFSGLQFPNYSSELNVNALELDDSALYLCASSHDSSGANVLTFGAGSRLTVL.

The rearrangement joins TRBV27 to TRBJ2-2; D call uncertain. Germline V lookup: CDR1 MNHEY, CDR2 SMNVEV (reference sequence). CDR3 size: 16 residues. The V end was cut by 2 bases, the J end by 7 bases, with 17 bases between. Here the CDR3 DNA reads TGTGCCAGCAGTTTAAAGGATAAGGGTAAAATCGGGGAGCTGTTTTTT. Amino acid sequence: CASSLKDKGKIGELFF.

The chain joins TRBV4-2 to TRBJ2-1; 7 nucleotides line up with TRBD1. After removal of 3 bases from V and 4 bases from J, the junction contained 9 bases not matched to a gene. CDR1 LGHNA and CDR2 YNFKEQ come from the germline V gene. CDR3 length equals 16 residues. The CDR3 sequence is CASSQLHGTAYNEQFF. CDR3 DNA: TGTGCCAGCAGCCAGCTACACGGGACAGCTTACAATGAGCAGTTCTTC.

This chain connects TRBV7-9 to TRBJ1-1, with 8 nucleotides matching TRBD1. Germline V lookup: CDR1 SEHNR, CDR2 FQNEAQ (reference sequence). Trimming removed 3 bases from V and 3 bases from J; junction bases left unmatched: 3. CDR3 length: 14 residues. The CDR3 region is CASSFQGADTEAFF. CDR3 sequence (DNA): TGTGCCAGCAGCTTTCAGGGGGCAGACACTGAAGCTTTCTTT.

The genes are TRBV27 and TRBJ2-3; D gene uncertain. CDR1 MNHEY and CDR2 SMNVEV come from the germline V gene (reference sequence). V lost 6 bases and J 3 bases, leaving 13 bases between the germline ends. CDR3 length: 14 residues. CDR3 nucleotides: TGTGCCAGCAGGTTTCTTTGGCCGACAGATACGCAGTATTTT. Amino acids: CASRFLWPTDTQYF.

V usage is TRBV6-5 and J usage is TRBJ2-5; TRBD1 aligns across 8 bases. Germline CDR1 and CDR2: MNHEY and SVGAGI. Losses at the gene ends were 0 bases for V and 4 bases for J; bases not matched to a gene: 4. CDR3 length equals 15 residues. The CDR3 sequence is CASSYSGQGGETQYF. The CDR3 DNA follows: TGTGCCAGCAGTTACTCCGGACAGGGAGGAGAGACCCAGTACTTC.

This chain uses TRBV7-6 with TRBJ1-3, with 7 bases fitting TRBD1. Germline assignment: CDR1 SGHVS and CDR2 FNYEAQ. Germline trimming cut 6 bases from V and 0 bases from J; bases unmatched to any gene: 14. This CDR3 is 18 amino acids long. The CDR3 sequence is CASSHTPRGLGSGNTIYF. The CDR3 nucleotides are TGTGCCAGCAGTCATACCCCCAGGGGGTTAGGCTCTGGAAACACCATATATTTT. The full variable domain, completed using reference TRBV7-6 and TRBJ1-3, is GAGVSQSPRYKVTKRGQDVALRCDPISGHVSLYWYRQALGQGPEFLTYFNYEAQQDKSGLPNDRFSAERPEGSISTLTIQRTEQRDSAMYRCASSHTPRGLGSGNTIYFGEGSWLTVV.

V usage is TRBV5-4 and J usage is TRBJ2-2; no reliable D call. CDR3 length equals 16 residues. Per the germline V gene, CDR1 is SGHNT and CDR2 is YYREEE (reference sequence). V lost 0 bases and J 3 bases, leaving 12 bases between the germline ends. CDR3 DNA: TGTGCCAGCAGCTTGGTTTCTCGGGCCCACACCGGGGAGCTGTTTTTT. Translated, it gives CASSLVSRAHTGELFF. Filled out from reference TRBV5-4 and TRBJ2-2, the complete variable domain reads ETGVTQSPTHLIKTRGQQVTLRCSSQSGHNTVSWYQQALGQGPQFIFQYYREEENGRGNFPPRFSGLQFPNYSSELNVNALELDDSALYLCASSLVSRAHTGELFFGEGSRLTVL.

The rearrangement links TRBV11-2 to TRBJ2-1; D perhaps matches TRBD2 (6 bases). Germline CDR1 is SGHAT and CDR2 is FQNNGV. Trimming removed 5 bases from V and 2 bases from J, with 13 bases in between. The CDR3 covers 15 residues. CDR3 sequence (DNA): TGTGCCAGCAGCCCCTATAGCGGCGCCTACAATGAGCAGTTCTTC. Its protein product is CASSPYSGAYNEQFF.

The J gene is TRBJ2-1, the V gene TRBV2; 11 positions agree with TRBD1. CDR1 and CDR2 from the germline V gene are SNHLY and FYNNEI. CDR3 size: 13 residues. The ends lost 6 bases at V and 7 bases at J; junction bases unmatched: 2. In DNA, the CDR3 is TGTGCCAGCAGCGGACAGGGGGCAAATGAGCAGTTCTTC. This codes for CASSGQGANEQFF.

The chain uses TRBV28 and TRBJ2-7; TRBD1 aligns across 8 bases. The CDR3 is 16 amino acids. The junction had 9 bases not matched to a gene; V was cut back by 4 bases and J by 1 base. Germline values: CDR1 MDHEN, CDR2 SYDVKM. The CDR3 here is CASSSSGTGYSYEQYF. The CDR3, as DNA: TGTGCCAGCAGTTCCTCCGGGACAGGCTATTCCTACGAGCAGTACTTC.

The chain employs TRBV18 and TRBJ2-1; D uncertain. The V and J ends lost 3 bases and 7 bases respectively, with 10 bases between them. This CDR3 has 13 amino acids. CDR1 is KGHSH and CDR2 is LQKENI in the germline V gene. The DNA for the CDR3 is TGTGCCAGCTCACCGGGCCTACTAAATGAGCAGTTCTTC. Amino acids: CASSPGLLNEQFF.

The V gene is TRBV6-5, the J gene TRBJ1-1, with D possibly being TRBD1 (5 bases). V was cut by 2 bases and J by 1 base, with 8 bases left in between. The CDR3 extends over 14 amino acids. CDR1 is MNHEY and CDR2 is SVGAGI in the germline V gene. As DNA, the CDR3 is TGTGCCAGCAGTTACGAAGGACAGAACACTGAAGCTTTCTTT. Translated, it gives CASSYEGQNTEAFF.

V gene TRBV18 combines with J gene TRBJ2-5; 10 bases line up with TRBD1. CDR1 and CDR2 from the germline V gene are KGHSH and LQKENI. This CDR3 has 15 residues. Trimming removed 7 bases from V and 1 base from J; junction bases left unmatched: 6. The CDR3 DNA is TGTGCCAGCTGTGCCGGGACAGGGGTCCAAGAGACCCAGTACTTC. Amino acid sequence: CASCAGTGVQETQYF.